This section outlines one T cell receptor (beta chain) sequence together with its context. The antigen is not known. The protocol was immunoSEQ multiplex PCR, while the TCRdb copy is restricted to in-frame clones and leaves out a portion. Altogether roughly 400,000 clones are present, less than 95% being singletons, with the ten largest covering around 4.5%. This sample was included in a study of Ad26.COV2.S vaccination and SARS-CoV-2 variants. For the study at large: Donor was one of the participants in the Ad26.COV2.S arm of the COV1001 trial. General study findings and limits: Spike-specific TCR breadth in vaccine recipients exceeded that seen in placebo recipients. Vaccine and placebo recipients had similar non-spike TCR breadth.

CDR1 and CDR2 from the germline V gene are MGHRA and YSYEKL. The V gene end was trimmed by 3 bases and the J gene end by 8 bases; junction bases not matched to a gene: 7. The CDR3 loop spans 16 amino acids. The treatment: some 20 received Ad26.COV2.S at low or high dose, single or two shots; roughly five received placebo; per-sample allocation not given. At day 63 after the first vaccine or placebo injection, samples were drawn. Based in Boston, the donor was an adult of 18-55 years. The source was peripheral blood, collected in a trial of Ad26.COV2.S vaccine versus placebo. J is TRBJ2-1 and V is TRBV4-1; 13 positions match TRBD2. This clonotype originated in a person between 18 and 65 years old who received the Ad26.COV2.S COVID-19 vaccine or a placebo. CDR3 DNA sequence: TGCGCCAGCAGCCATCCACTAGCGGGAGGGCCCTATGAGCAGTTCTTC. Translation: CASSHPLAGGPYEQFF.